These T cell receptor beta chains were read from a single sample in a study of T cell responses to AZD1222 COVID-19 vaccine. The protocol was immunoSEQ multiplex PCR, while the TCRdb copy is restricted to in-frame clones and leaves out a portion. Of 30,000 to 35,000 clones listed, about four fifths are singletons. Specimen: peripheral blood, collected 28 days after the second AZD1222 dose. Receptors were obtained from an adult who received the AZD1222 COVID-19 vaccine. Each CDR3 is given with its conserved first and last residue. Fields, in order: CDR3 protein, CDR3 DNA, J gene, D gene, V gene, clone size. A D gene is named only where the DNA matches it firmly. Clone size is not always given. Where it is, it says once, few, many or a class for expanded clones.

CAISTGPGNTIYF,TGTGCCATCAGCACAGGGCCAGGAAACACCATATATTTT,TRBJ1-3,-,TRBV10-3,-
CASTFGMTGSLNEQFF,TGTGCCAGTACCTTTGGGATGACAGGGTCCCTCAATGAGCAGTTCTTC,TRBJ2-1,TRBD1,TRBV19,-
CASSPPNRGDTDTQYF,TGTGCCAGCTCACCACCAAATCGGGGCGACACAGATACGCAGTATTTT,TRBJ2-3,-,TRBV18,-
CASSPRQGSYEQYF,TGTGCCAGCAGTCCCAGACAGGGTTCCTACGAGCAGTACTTC,TRBJ2-7,TRBD1,TRBV6-5,-
CASSFDGHYEQYF,TGTGCCAGCAGTTTCGATGGACATTACGAGCAGTACTTC,TRBJ2-7,-,TRBV6-2/TRBV6-3,-
CASSGEGDYGYTF,TGTGCCAGCAGCGGAGAGGGGGACTATGGCTACACCTTC,TRBJ1-2,-,TRBV6-5,few
CASSQGRLALSYNEQFF,TGCGCCAGCAGCCAAGGGCGTCTGGCTCTTTCCTACAATGAGCAGTTCTTC,TRBJ2-1,-,TRBV4-1,once
CASRREGGNYNEQFF,TGTGCCAGCAGACGGGAGGGAGGGAACTACAATGAGCAGTTCTTC,TRBJ2-1,TRBD2,TRBV2,-
CASRRTTASTDTQYF,TGTGCCAGCAGGAGGACAACGGCTAGCACAGATACGCAGTATTTT,TRBJ2-3,-,TRBV9,-
CASGVRAGYGYTF,TGTGCCAGCGGGGTCAGGGCGGGCTATGGCTACACCTTC,TRBJ1-2,-,TRBV6-5,-
CASSARTEIYNEQFF,TGTGCCAGCAGTGCTCGGACGGAGATCTACAATGAGCAGTTCTTC,TRBJ2-1,-,TRBV27,-
CASSQDLGGAYEQYF,TGCGCCAGCAGCCAAGATTTAGGGGGGGCCTACGAGCAGTACTTC,TRBJ2-7,-,TRBV4-1,-
CASSRRDRGGYGYTF,TGCGCCAGCAGCCGCCGGGACAGGGGAGGGTATGGCTACACCTTC,TRBJ1-2,TRBD1,TRBV4-1,few
CASTLKGGWGETQYF,TGTGCCAGCACCCTCAAGGGGGGGTGGGGAGAGACCCAGTACTTC,TRBJ2-5,-,TRBV9,few
CAWSPGEGYTF,TGTGCCTGGAGTCCGGGCGAAGGCTACACCTTC,TRBJ1-2,-,TRBV30,-
CASISGAQGFATEAFF,TGTGCCAGCATATCGGGGGCGCAAGGTTTCGCCACTGAAGCTTTCTTT,TRBJ1-1,-,TRBV28,once
CASSSTKQETQYF,TGCGCCAGCAGCTCGACAAAACAAGAGACCCAGTACTTC,TRBJ2-5,-,TRBV5-1,-